This TCR beta chain was sequenced in a study of molecular identifiers for immune sequencing clone quantification. Methods described previously, with TCR primers listed, were used for bulk TCR libraries. One entry per CDR3 protein, called by TCRdb with MiXCR from the PCR reads. The repertoire holds hundreds of thousands of distinct CDR3 sequences, with roughly 27% as singletons. The CDR3 loop spans 16 amino acids. CDR1 MDHEN and CDR2 SYDVKM come from the germline V gene. V lost 4 bases and J lost 2, with 15 bases in between. A CD8+CD4-CCR7+CD45RA+ gate was used to sort naive CD8 T cells. The chain combines TRBV28 with TRBJ2-1, with D unclear. The specimen was naive CD8+ T cells from blood, with Jurkat cell RNA spiked in. Stated subset: FACS-sorted CD8+CD4-CCR7+CD45RA+ naive T cells. This clonotype was sampled from a human donor in good health. Some libraries in this study had Jurkat cell RNA spiked in. CDR3 amino acids: CASSSVRVNPYNEQFF. CDR3 DNA sequence: TGTGCCAGCAGTTCCGTCAGAGTAAATCCCTACAATGAGCAGTTCTTC.